This record concerns one TCR beta chain sequence. Antigen: not known. The table came from immunoSEQ multiplex PCR; TCRdb's copy has only in-frame clones and leaves some out. The top ten clones hold approximately 0.5% of a sample with roughly 50,000 clones, 82% of them seen once. The source of the sample is a study of memory CD4+ T cells and cytomegalovirus serostatus. Study at large: This sample comes from healthy Belgian adults, roughly 9 CMV seropositive, 24 seronegative.

Overall study findings and caveats: Each of approximately 69 CMV-associated TCRbeta sequences occurred in one to five individuals.

Between the trimmed V and J ends, which lost 3 bases and 0 bases, there was a span of 15 bases. Germline lookup yields CDR1 MGHRA and CDR2 YSYEKL. The CDR3 totals 17 residues. Single viable CD3+CD4+CD8-CD45RO+ cells were sorted as the memory CD4+ T cells. Positive selection with CD4 microbeads enriched total CD4+ T cells. This chain links TRBV4-1 with TRBJ2-1; possible D gene TRBD2, 6 bases. The sequence derives from an adult in good health and CMV-seronegative. Some clones in this sample may be carry-over from other donors' samples. The sample taken for sequencing was memory CD4+ T cells from blood. CDR3 protein: CASSQGSAGSSYNEQFF. CDR3 bases: TGCGCCAGCAGCCAGGGATCCGCCGGGAGCTCCTACAATGAGCAGTTCTTC.